This T cell receptor beta chain comes out of a study of blood T cell repertoires in COVID-19. Study details: From the United States, Italy and Spain came samples of acute and convalescent COVID-19. In each case, the material was cDNA or gDNA derived from T cells, B-cell-depleted T cells, or PBMCs.

How the authors handled the data: Cell counts per sample came from amplifying reference gene primers. The table came from immunoSEQ multiplex PCR; TCRdb's copy has only in-frame clones and leaves some out. That table supplies the V and J calls and clone size; D and trimming were determined from the DNA. The data contain about 280,000 clones, roughly 85% of them singletons. Clinical history as reported by participants underpinned cohort assignment. The clonotype comes from a woman in her 50s who had recovered from COVID-19. The sequencing input was PBMCs or T cells enriched from blood (not recorded which).

The CDR3 DNA is TGTGCCAGCAGCGCCAGGGACAGAATCGCGAACACCGGGGAGCTGTTTTTT. It is translated as CASSARDRIANTGELFF. V and J are TRBV9 and TRBJ2-2, with 7 nucleotides matching TRBD1. V shed 3 bases, J shed 0 bases, and the junction held 8 bases outside the gene matches. The CDR3 runs to 17 residues. Per germline, CDR1 SGDLS and CDR2 YYNGEE.